This passage covers 27 T cell receptor beta chains from one sample sequenced in a study of STAT5B mutations in CD4+ large granular lymphocyte leukemia. Repertoires were generated with immunoSEQ multiplex PCR, while TCRdb's copy carries only in-frame clones and drops some. Of more than 45,000 clones in the sample, around 70% were seen once. Input material: CD4+ T cells from blood buffy coats. The source of these receptors is a human donor in good health.

The chain recombines TRBV2 with TRBJ1-1; D is unresolved. The CDR3 consists of 11 residues. CDR1 is SNHLY, CDR2 FYNNEI, per germline. Trimming removed 8 bases from V and 6 bases from J, with 10 bases in between. CDR3 amino acids: CASAYGPEAFF. The CDR3 nucleotides read TGTGCCAGCGCATACGGACCTGAAGCTTTCTTT.

The rearrangement uses TRBV5-6 and TRBJ1-2, with a tentative D call TRBD1 (5 bases). The CDR3 is made up of 15 amino acids. Germline CDR1 SGHDT, CDR2 YYEEEE. V shed 1 base and J shed 5 bases, with 15 bases lying between them. This CDR3 is CASSLSGAGEYGYTF. The CDR3 DNA reads TGTGCCAGCAGCTTGAGCGGGGCGGGAGAGTATGGCTACACCTTC.

V gene TRBV5-1 combines with J gene TRBJ2-5; D uncertain. Germline loops: CDR1 SGHRS, CDR2 YFSETQ. The CDR3 is 14 amino acids. The V end lost 2 bases, the J end lost 0 bases, and 8 bases lay between the germline ends. CDR3 bases: TGCGCCAGCAGCTTTGTGGGTGACCAAGAGACCCAGTACTTC. Its protein product is CASSFVGDQETQYF.

J is TRBJ1-3 and V is TRBV9; possibly TRBD1 for D (5 bases). The CDR3 length is 16 residues. Germline lookup yields CDR1 SGDLS and CDR2 YYNGEE. The germline V and J ends were trimmed by 0 bases and 3 bases, with 13 bases remaining between them. In DNA form, the CDR3 reads TGTGCCAGCAGCGTAGTGGGGGGTACGGGTGGAAACACCATATATTTT. Its protein is CASSVVGGTGGNTIYF.

V is TRBV5-1 and J is TRBJ1-4; TRBD1 agrees at 9 bases. V was clipped by 3 bases and J by 7 bases; unmatched bases: 10. The CDR3 consists of 16 residues. CDR1 is SGHRS, CDR2 YFSETQ, per germline. The CDR3: CASSSGQGGVGEKLFF. CDR3 bases: TGCGCCAGCAGCTCGGGACAGGGAGGTGTCGGTGAAAAACTGTTTTTT.

V and J are TRBV6-6 and TRBJ1-1; D uncertain. The ends were cut back, 6 bases at V and 5 bases at J, with 16 bases in the middle. The CDR3 totals 14 residues. The germline V gene encodes CDR1 MNHNY and CDR2 SVGAGI (reference sequence). CDR3 nucleotides: TGTGCCAGCAGCATCGTACACGGCACTACTGAAGCTTTCTTT. Residues: CASSIVHGTTEAFF.

The chain links TRBV5-1 to TRBJ2-7; 8 bases align to TRBD2. Germline trimming cut 1 base from V and 3 bases from J; bases unmatched to any gene: 6. Per the germline V gene, CDR1 is SGHRS and CDR2 is YFSETQ. The CDR3 runs 15 residues. In DNA form, the CDR3 reads TGCGCCAGCAGCTTGACGGGGGGGGTAAGCTACGAGCAGTACTTC. Its translation is CASSLTGGVSYEQYF.

This clone was seen only a few times. This same CDR3 is encoded by further DNA sequences in the sample. V usage is TRBV7-2 and J usage is TRBJ2-7; no reliable D call. Germline V gives CDR1 SGHTA, CDR2 FQGNSA. The CDR3 loop spans 13 amino acids. Trimming took 1 base from V and 2 from J, leaving 6 bases between them. CDR3 nucleotides: TGTGCCAGCAGCTTAGGCAGAACCTACGAGCAGTACGTC. This codes for CASSLGRTYEQYV.

The chain recombines TRBV18 with TRBJ2-1, with D perhaps assigned TRBD1 or TRBD2 (6 bases each). Trimming took off 2 bases at V and 6 bases at J, with 11 bases between the two ends. The CDR3 extends over 14 amino acids. Per germline, CDR1 KGHSH and CDR2 LQKENI. The CDR3, as DNA: TGTGCCAGCTCACCAACGGGGGCGACCAATGAGCAGTTCTTC. Its protein product is CASSPTGATNEQFF.

The rearrangement links TRBV19 to TRBJ2-1; 8 nucleotides agree with TRBD2. J lost 4 bases, V lost 0 bases, and 2 bases had no gene match. Germline CDR1 reads LNHDA; CDR2 reads SQIVND (reference sequence). The CDR3 is 15 amino acids. The CDR3 region has the DNA TGTGCCAGTAGTATAGACGGGGGGGTATACAATGAGCAGTTCTTC. It yields the protein CASSIDGGVYNEQFF.

This clone appeared once. The chain employs TRBV18 and TRBJ2-3; D perhaps matches TRBD1 (5 bases). Germline CDR1 and CDR2: KGHSH and LQKENI. The CDR3 is made up of 14 amino acids. The V and J ends lost 2 bases and 4 bases respectively, with 10 bases between them. CDR3 nucleotide sequence: TGTGCCAGCTCACCATACGCAGGGCCAGATACGCAGTATTTT. This gives the protein CASSPYAGPDTQYF.

The V and J genes are TRBV7-2 and TRBJ1-2; 9 positions match TRBD1. The germline V gene has CDR1 SGHTA and CDR2 FQGNSA. Trimming cost V 5 bases and J 8 bases; bases outside gene matches: 9. CDR3 length: 14 amino acids. CDR3 loop: CASSTPGQGVGYTF. The CDR3 region has the DNA TGTGCCAGCAGCACACCGGGACAGGGTGTGGGCTACACCTTC.

This chain joins TRBV14 and TRBJ2-7; D perhaps matches TRBD2 (5 bases). The CDR3 runs to 14 residues. Trimming removed 4 bases from V and 7 bases from J, with 17 bases in between. The germline V gene encodes CDR1 SGHDN and CDR2 FVKESK. CDR3 nucleotides: TGTGCCAGCAGCCCCGACTACCTCAGAGGTGAGCAGTACTTC. Amino acids: CASSPDYLRGEQYF.

This rearrangement joins TRBV7-2 to TRBJ1-1; D ambiguous. Germline CDR1 is SGHTA and CDR2 is FQGNSA. This CDR3 region has 14 residues. The V end was cut by 6 bases, the J end by 4 bases, with 15 bases between. In DNA, the CDR3 is TGTGCCAGCAGGTTAACCAGCGGGTCCACTGAAGCTTTCTTT. Translating it yields CASRLTSGSTEAFF.

This rearrangement joins TRBV28 to TRBJ1-6; possible D gene TRBD1, 5 bases. Trimming shortened V by 7 bases and J by 9 bases, and 19 bases separated the two germline ends. The CDR3 contains 15 residues. CDR1 and CDR2 from the germline V gene are MDHEN and SYDVKM. For the CDR3, the DNA is TGTGCCAGCACCTCGACGGGGCAGGGTCTTTCACCCCTCCACTTT. The encoded protein is CASTSTGQGLSPLHF.

This sequence joins TRBV10-3 and TRBJ1-4, with TRBD1 matching over 9 bases. The CDR3 contains 19 residues. CDR1 and CDR2 from the germline V gene are ENHRY and SYGVKD. The V segment lost 3 bases and the J segment 8 bases; nucleotides outside the gene matches: 19. CDR3 nucleotides: TGTGCCATCAGTGAAAGGACAGGGGAAGGGTCGGTAATGAAGGAAAAACTGTTTTTT. This codes for CAISERTGEGSVMKEKLFF.

The chain couples TRBV5-1 to TRBJ2-1; weak D call: TRBD1 (6 bases). Germline CDR1 is SGHRS and CDR2 is YFSETQ. V lost 0 bases and J lost 3, with 13 bases in between. CDR3 length equals 16 residues. The CDR3 protein is CASSLETLGGYNEQFF. The CDR3 DNA sequence: TGCGCCAGCAGCTTGGAGACACTAGGGGGCTACAATGAGCAGTTCTTC.

This chain uses TRBV13 with TRBJ2-3; 8 bases line up with TRBD1. The V segment lost 1 base and the J segment 4 bases; nucleotides outside the gene matches: 4. Germline lookup yields CDR1 PRHDT and CDR2 FYEKMQ (reference sequence). This CDR3 comprises 15 residues. Here the CDR3 DNA reads TGTGCCAGCAGCTTAGACCAGGGGGCATCAGATACGCAGTATTTT. Translated: CASSLDQGASDTQYF.

The chain carries TRBV18 and TRBJ2-3; no reliable D call. This CDR3 spans 15 amino acids. Germline loops: CDR1 KGHSH, CDR2 LQKENI. V lost 2 bases and J 0 bases, leaving 9 bases between the germline ends. The CDR3, as DNA: TGTGCCAGCTCACCAATCGGGCAGAGCACAGATACGCAGTATTTT. This gives the protein CASSPIGQSTDTQYF.

This chain connects TRBV6-1 to TRBJ1-5, with D uncertain. In germline, CDR1 is MNHNS, CDR2 SASEGT. The CDR3 is 17 residues long. V shed 1 base and J shed 2 bases, with 15 bases lying between them. The CDR3 nucleotides are TGTGCCAGCAGTGAAGGTTACAGTGTAAGGGGCAATCAGCCCCAGCATTTT. This codes for CASSEGYSVRGNQPQHF.

This chain links TRBV4-2 with TRBJ2-3, with 9 bases aligning to TRBD2. The length of the CDR3 is 15 residues. Germline V gene sequence: CDR1 LGHNA, CDR2 YNFKEQ. The trim removed 2 bases at V and 3 bases at J, leaving 3 bases unmatched. CDR3 sequence (DNA): TGTGCCAGCAGCCAACCAGCGGGGGGAACAGATACGCAGTATTTT. Translated: CASSQPAGGTDTQYF.

The J gene is TRBJ2-1, the V gene TRBV30; possibly TRBD2 for D (5 bases). The CDR3 spans 15 residues. CDR1 is GTSNPN and CDR2 is SVGIG in the germline V gene (reference sequence). Trimming left V 0 bases short and J 0 bases short, with 9 bases between. The CDR3 region has the DNA TGTGCCTGGAGTGTAGATGGGAGCTCCTACAATGAGCAGTTCTTC. Encoded protein: CAWSVDGSSYNEQFF.

The chain carries TRBV4-2 and TRBJ2-1; TRBD2 matches at 14 bases. This CDR3 region has 18 residues. Germline V gives CDR1 LGHNA, CDR2 YNFKEQ. The trim removed 1 base at V and 6 bases at J, leaving 8 bases unmatched. CDR3 residues: CASSQATSGGAWSNEQFF. For the CDR3, the DNA is TGTGCCAGCAGCCAAGCGACTAGCGGGGGGGCTTGGAGCAATGAGCAGTTCTTC.

This chain links TRBV23-1 with TRBJ2-7, with D maybe TRBD2 (7 bases). TRBV23-1 is recorded as an ORF, its role being uncertain. Trimming pared 2 bases from V and 4 bases from J, leaving 24 bases between. CDR3 length: 18 residues. In DNA, the CDR3 is TGCGCCAGCAGTCAAGGTCCGGGGGGCCCCGATGGGCAGTACGAGCAGTACGTC. It codes for CASSQGPGGPDGQYEQYV.

This clone turned up a few times. The chain is built from TRBV13 and TRBJ1-5; TRBD1 matches 9 bases. The junction had 10 bases not matched to a gene; V was cut back by 6 bases and J by 7 bases. The germline gives CDR1 PRHDT, CDR2 FYEKMQ (reference sequence). The CDR3 is 15 amino acids. The CDR3 loop reads CASSRGQGGYQPQHF. For the CDR3, the DNA is TGTGCCAGCAGTCGGGGACAGGGCGGGTACCAGCCCCAGCATTTT.

This chain links TRBV7-2 with TRBJ1-4, with unresolved D. Germline values: CDR1 SGHTA, CDR2 FQGNSA. V was cut by 1 base and J by 2 bases, with 11 bases left in between. The CDR3 has 16 residues. The CDR3 is CASSLGLSPTNEKLFF. The CDR3 DNA reads TGTGCCAGCAGCTTAGGTTTAAGCCCTACTAATGAAAAACTGTTTTTT.

The chain is built from TRBV6-5 and TRBJ2-7, with TRBD1 matching 7 bases. The CDR3 runs 14 residues. Unmatched junction bases numbered 6, after V lost 6 bases and J lost 1 base. Looked up from germline, CDR1 is MNHEY and CDR2 is SVGAGI. CDR3 nucleotide sequence: TGTGCCAGCAGACTGTCGGGACAGTCCTACGAGCAGTACTTC. It encodes CASRLSGQSYEQYF.